A single sample gave rise to the 29 T cell receptor beta chains below, sequenced in a study of T cell responses to AZD1222 COVID-19 vaccine. Libraries were prepared by immunoSEQ multiplex PCR; TCRdb keeps only in-frame clonotypes and omits some of them. The repertoire consists of 130,000 to 150,000 clones, with approximately 94% occurring once and the leading ten covering approximately 2.1%. The material sequenced was peripheral blood, taken on day 0 of AZD1222 vaccination. All receptors derive from an adult in good health.

The chain recombines TRBV7-3 with TRBJ2-5, with 8 bases that match TRBD1. The J segment lost 1 base and the V segment lost 4 bases, leaving 2 bases of the junction unmatched. The V gene's germline CDR1 is SGHTA and CDR2 FQGTGA. This CDR3 has 14 amino acids. DNA of the CDR3: TGTGCCAGCAGCTACGGGACAGGCCAAGAGACCCAGTACTTC. Its translation is CASSYGTGQETQYF.

This clone was observed once. The V gene is TRBV7-9, the J gene TRBJ1-1; 7 positions match TRBD1. The CDR3 covers 15 residues. V lost 1 base and J lost 4; bases outside the gene matches: 6. CDR1 and CDR2 (germline): SEHNR, FQNEAQ (reference sequence). The CDR3 spells CASSLGQGRGTEAFF. DNA for the CDR3: TGTGCCAGCAGCTTAGGACAGGGCAGGGGCACTGAAGCTTTCTTT.

V gene TRBV14 combines with J gene TRBJ2-7, with D maybe TRBD1 (6 bases). CDR1 is SGHDN, CDR2 FVKESK, per germline. The CDR3 totals 16 residues. V shed 5 bases and J shed 6 bases, with 23 bases lying between them. The CDR3 sequence: CASSAAGTNGIGEQYF. The CDR3 DNA reads as TGTGCCAGCAGCGCGGCCGGGACAAATGGGATTGGCGAGCAGTACTTC.

The chain joins TRBV21-1 to TRBJ2-7. TRBV21-1 is labeled a pseudogene. The CDR3 runs 17 residues. This CDR3 reads CASSQLCLVWGTYEQYF. The CDR3 coding sequence is TGTGCCAGCAGCCAGCTTTGTTTGGTTTGGGGAACCTACGAGCAGTACTTC.

The chain employs TRBV24-1 and TRBJ2-3, with a possible D match to TRBD2 (6 bases). The CDR3 has 15 amino acids. From germline, CDR1 is KGHDR and CDR2 SFDVKD. Trimming cost V 1 base and J 5 bases, with 12 bases left between them. The CDR3 here is CATSDFGIGGDTQYF. CDR3 in DNA: TGTGCCACCAGTGATTTCGGGATCGGGGGAGATACGCAGTATTTT.

This chain links TRBV7-6 with TRBJ2-7; tentative D call: TRBD1 (5 bases). The germline V gene encodes CDR1 SGHVS and CDR2 FNYEAQ. The CDR3 loop spans 14 amino acids. V lost 0 bases and J 1 base, leaving 7 bases between the germline ends. This CDR3 is CASSLATGSYEQYF. The CDR3 DNA sequence: TGTGCCAGCAGCTTAGCTACAGGTTCCTACGAGCAGTACTTC.

V and J are TRBV6-5 and TRBJ2-1; 9 positions match TRBD1. The germline CDR1 and CDR2 sequences are MNHEY and SVGAGI. J gave up 5 bases and V 6 bases, and 5 bases lay outside the gene matches. The CDR3 has 14 residues. CDR3 nucleotides: TGTGCCAGCAGCCGACAGGGGGGGAACAATGAGCAGTTCTTC. Translating it yields CASSRQGGNNEQFF.

This chain links TRBV2 with TRBJ1-5, with 8 bases matching TRBD1. Germline lookup yields CDR1 SNHLY and CDR2 FYNNEI. The J segment lost 7 bases and the V segment lost 4 bases, leaving 6 bases of the junction unmatched. The CDR3 has 14 amino acids. In nucleotides, the CDR3 is TGTGCCAGCAGTGGAGGACAGGGCGGGCAGCCCCAGCATTTT. Amino acids: CASSGGQGGQPQHF.

This chain joins TRBV10-3 and TRBJ1-1; 7 nucleotides match TRBD1. The CDR3 covers 14 residues. J gave up 7 bases and V 7 bases, and 12 bases lay outside the gene matches. Germline values: CDR1 ENHRY, CDR2 SYGVKD. The DNA for the CDR3 is TGTGCCATCACCGAAGGGGACAGAAGTATTGAAGCTTTCTTT. Translated: CAITEGDRSIEAFF.

This rearrangement joins TRBV9 to TRBJ2-2, with D unresolved. Trimming removed 0 bases at V and 4 bases at J, with 10 bases between. The CDR3 runs to 15 residues. The germline V gene has CDR1 SGDLS and CDR2 YYNGEE. The CDR3 sequence is CASSVAHRSTGELFF. CDR3 bases: TGTGCCAGCAGCGTAGCTCATCGCAGCACCGGGGAGCTGTTTTTT.

The chain has TRBV5-1 and TRBJ2-2, with a tentative D call TRBD2 (5 bases). Trimming took 6 bases from V and 3 from J, leaving 18 bases between them. In germline, CDR1 is SGHRS, CDR2 YFSETQ. This CDR3 spans 16 amino acids. The CDR3 protein is CASTQVGRTDTGELFF. The DNA of the CDR3 is TGCGCCAGCACCCAGGTGGGGAGAACGGACACCGGGGAGCTGTTTTTT. The full variable domain, its missing parts supplied by reference TRBV5-1 and TRBJ2-2, is KAGVTQTPRYLIKTRGQQVTLSCSPISGHRSVSWYQQTPGQGLQFLFEYFSETQRNKGNFPGRFSGRQFSNSRSEMNVSTLELGDSALYLCASTQVGRTDTGELFFGEGSRLTVL.

The V and J genes are TRBV15 and TRBJ1-1; 7 nucleotides align to TRBD1. This CDR3 is built from 18 residues. Trimming cost V 2 bases and J 1 base; bases outside gene matches: 13. In germline, CDR1 is LNHNV, CDR2 YYDKDF (reference sequence). The CDR3 reads CATSRPPGGYNSNTEAFF. In nucleotides, the CDR3 is TGTGCCACCAGCAGACCCCCAGGGGGTTATAACTCGAACACTGAAGCTTTCTTT.

V gene TRBV30 combines with J gene TRBJ2-7; D is undetermined. V lost 2 bases and J 0 bases, leaving 11 bases between the germline ends. The CDR3 spans 14 residues. CDR1 is GTSNPN and CDR2 is SVGIG in the germline V gene (reference sequence). As DNA, the CDR3 is TGTGCCTGGAGTCTTTCACGGACCTCCTACGAGCAGTACTTC. Translating gives CAWSLSRTSYEQYF.

The CDR3 loop reads CASSLSGGYTF. In DNA form, the CDR3 reads TGTGCCAGCAGCTTAAGTGGTGGCTACACCTTC. This chain connects TRBV7-2 to TRBJ1-2; no firm D call. Trimming removed 2 bases from V and 7 bases from J, with 5 bases in between. This CDR3 has 11 amino acids. The germline V gene has CDR1 SGHTA and CDR2 FQGNSA. The full variable domain, completed using reference TRBV7-2 and TRBJ1-2, is GAGVSQSPSNKVTEKGKDVELRCDPISGHTALYWYRQSLGQGLEFLIYFQGNSAPDKSGLPSDRFSAERTGGSVSTLTIQRTQQEDSAVYLCASSLSGGYTFGSGTRLTVV.

In DNA form, the CDR3 reads TGTGCCAGCAATCGCCAGGGGGCTTACGAGCAGTACTTC. It codes for CASNRQGAYEQYF. This chain connects TRBV5-4 to TRBJ2-7; 8 bases agree with TRBD1. This CDR3 comprises 13 residues. Germline V gives CDR1 SGHNT, CDR2 YYREEE (reference sequence). Trimming at V came to 6 bases and at J to 4 bases, leaving 6 bases not matched to a gene.

The V gene is TRBV15, the J gene TRBJ1-5; 7 bases map to TRBD1. The V and J ends lost 2 bases and 8 bases, in that order; junction bases with no gene match: 6. CDR3 size: 14 residues. CDR1 LNHNV and CDR2 YYDKDF come from the germline V gene (reference sequence). CDR3 nucleotide sequence: TGTGCCACCAGCAGACATTCACAGGGGAAGCCCCAGCATTTT. Protein product: CATSRHSQGKPQHF.

The chain is built from TRBV5-4 and TRBJ2-1, with TRBD2 as a possible D gene (6 bases). Per the germline V gene, CDR1 is SGHNT and CDR2 is YYREEE (reference sequence). CDR3 length: 13 residues. Trimming shortened V by 4 bases and J by 4 bases, and 9 bases separated the two germline ends. In nucleotides, the CDR3 is TGTGCCAGCAGCGGCGGGGAATACAATGAGCAGTTCTTC. This encodes CASSGGEYNEQFF.

The chain joins TRBV5-1 to TRBJ1-5; D unclear. Germline-derived CDR1 and CDR2 are SGHRS and YFSETQ. This CDR3 spans 15 amino acids. The V and J ends lost 3 bases and 0 bases respectively, with 10 bases between them. The CDR3, as DNA: TGCGCCAGCAGCTGGACCGGGAATAGCAATCAGCCCCAGCATTTT. Translating gives CASSWTGNSNQPQHF. Filled out from reference TRBV5-1 and TRBJ1-5, the complete variable domain reads KAGVTQTPRYLIKTRGQQVTLSCSPISGHRSVSWYQQTPGQGLQFLFEYFSETQRNKGNFPGRFSGRQFSNSRSEMNVSTLELGDSALYLCASSWTGNSNQPQHFGDGTRLSIL.

The chain uses TRBV2 and TRBJ1-4; 7 nucleotides line up with TRBD1. V was clipped by 5 bases and J by 5 bases; unmatched bases: 5. Germline V gene sequence: CDR1 SNHLY, CDR2 FYNNEI. The CDR3 has 14 amino acids. CDR3 coding DNA: TGTGCCAGCAGTCTACAGGGGATAAATGAAAAACTGTTTTTT. Translating it yields CASSLQGINEKLFF.

This clone appeared once. The chain links TRBV5-1 to TRBJ1-5; D not resolved. V was clipped by 0 bases and J by 5 bases, with 18 bases between them. Looked up from germline, CDR1 is SGHRS and CDR2 is YFSETQ. The CDR3 sequence is 17 residues long. CDR3 protein: CASSLEAAGVHDQPQHF. Here the CDR3 DNA reads TGCGCCAGCAGCTTGGAGGCGGCGGGCGTCCATGATCAGCCCCAGCATTTT.

The gene calls are TRBV1 and TRBJ2-1; the D call in the table, TRBD1, was not verified against the DNA. TRBV1 is tagged as a pseudogene. This CDR3 has 20 amino acids. CDR3: CTSSQGIPGHLILSYNEQFF. CDR3 nucleotide sequence: TGCACCAGCAGCCAAGGAATTCCGGGACACCTAATCCTCTCCTACAATGAGCAGTTCTTC.

This clone was recorded once. The gene calls are TRBV15 and TRBJ2-6, with D perhaps TRBD2 (7 bases). Looked up from germline, CDR1 is LNHNV and CDR2 is YYDKDF (reference sequence). The V end was cut by 1 base, the J end by 2 bases, with 15 bases between. The length of the CDR3 is 18 residues. The CDR3 DNA reads TGTGCCACCAGCAGAGGGGAGGGGGACCCCACTGGGGCCAACGTCCTGACTTTC. It specifies CATSRGEGDPTGANVLTF.

V is TRBV19 and J is TRBJ1-1; D not resolved. V shed 2 bases and J shed 1 base, with 8 bases lying between them. This CDR3 is 14 amino acids long. The germline CDR1 and CDR2 sequences are LNHDA and SQIVND (reference sequence). Written as DNA, the CDR3 is TGTGCCAGTAGTATATGGGGTGGGAACACTGAAGCTTTCTTT. Translated, it gives CASSIWGGNTEAFF. Full variable domain (remainder filled in from reference TRBV19 and TRBJ1-1): DGGITQSPKYLFRKEGQNVTLSCEQNLNHDAMYWYRQDPGQGLRLIYYSQIVNDFQKGDIAEGYSVSREKKESFPLTVTSAQKNPTAFYLCASSIWGGNTEAFFGQGTRLTVV.

This clone was found a few times. The rearrangement links TRBV5-4 to TRBJ2-1; perhaps TRBD1 as D (6 bases). CDR1 is SGHNT, CDR2 YYREEE, per germline (reference sequence). V was trimmed by 0 bases and J by 9 bases, leaving 10 bases between them. The CDR3 has 13 amino acids. The CDR3 reads CASSLDRAGEQFF. As DNA, the CDR3 is TGTGCCAGCAGCTTGGACAGGGCAGGTGAGCAGTTCTTC.

This chain connects TRBV2 to TRBJ1-3; D is undetermined. The CDR3 has 13 amino acids. Germline values: CDR1 SNHLY, CDR2 FYNNEI. V lost 7 bases to trimming and J lost 8 bases, with 15 bases between them. CDR3 sequence (DNA): TGTGCCAGCAAAACTGAGGGTGCGGACACCATATATTTT. Translating gives CASKTEGADTIYF.

This sequence joins TRBV19 and TRBJ2-7; D unresolved. The CDR3 sequence is 13 residues long. V was pared by 1 base and J by 2 bases, with 6 bases between. From germline, CDR1 is LNHDA and CDR2 SQIVND (reference sequence). The CDR3 DNA reads as TGTGCCAGTAGTATAGGGGTGACCTACGAGCAGTACTTC. It is translated as CASSIGVTYEQYF.

This chain uses TRBV25-1 with TRBJ2-1; a possible D gene is TRBD2 (6 bases). Germline values: CDR1 MGHDK, CDR2 SYGVNS. This CDR3 is built from 14 residues. The V end lost 7 bases, the J end lost 6 bases, and 16 bases lay between the germline ends. Written as DNA, the CDR3 is TGTGCCAGCACCGCCGGGACTTGGACCAATGAGCAGTTCTTC. Encoded protein: CASTAGTWTNEQFF.

The chain uses TRBV27 and TRBJ1-3, with D tentatively TRBD1 (6 bases). V was trimmed by 4 bases and J by 0 bases, leaving 19 bases between them. Germline CDR1 is MNHEY and CDR2 is SMNVEV (reference sequence). This CDR3 has 18 amino acids. The CDR3 sequence: CASSSLSHRAISGNTIYF. The DNA of the CDR3 is TGTGCCAGCAGTTCCCTTTCCCACAGGGCCATCTCTGGAAACACCATATATTTT.

The chain carries TRBV7-3 and TRBJ2-3; 9 nucleotides align to TRBD2. CDR3 length: 13 amino acids. Germline CDR1 SGHTA, CDR2 FQGTGA. Trimming took 5 bases from V and 10 from J; bases not matched to a gene: 7. In DNA, the CDR3 is TGTGCCAGCAGCACGACTAGCGGCCTAGCGCAGTATTTT. It translates to CASSTTSGLAQYF.